These 27 T cell receptor beta chains share one sample of origin, sequenced in a study of shared clonotypes between healthy human individuals. The assay was immunoSEQ multiplex PCR, and TCRdb's table has in-frame clones only and misses some. The sample yields about 480,000 clones, about three quarters seen once. Material for sequencing was PBMCs. Every receptor here comes from a woman in her thirties or forties in good health. Some clones in this sample may be carry-over from other donors' samples.

The chain links TRBV28 to TRBJ1-3, with 8 bases identical to TRBD1. From germline, CDR1 is MDHEN and CDR2 SYDVKM. V shed 7 bases, J shed 5 bases, and the junction held 10 bases outside the gene matches. The CDR3 consists of 15 residues. This chain's CDR3 is CASNGQGLLRNTIYF. DNA for the CDR3: TGTGCCAGCAACGGACAGGGCCTTTTGAGAAACACCATATATTTT.

The chain carries TRBV29-1 and TRBJ2-7; 7 positions agree with TRBD1. Unmatched junction bases numbered 10, after V lost 6 bases and J lost 2 bases. Germline loops: CDR1 SQVTM, CDR2 ANQGSEA. This CDR3 has 14 amino acids. The CDR3 region has the DNA TGCAGCGTCGGCCCCTCGACAGGGACCTACGAGCAGTACTTC. Translation gives CSVGPSTGTYEQYF.

This chain uses TRBV30 with TRBJ1-2; possible D gene TRBD1, 5 bases. V lost 0 bases to trimming and J lost 1 base, with 21 bases between them. CDR3 size: 18 residues. Germline-derived CDR1 and CDR2 are GTSNPN and SVGIG (reference sequence). The CDR3: CAWSVHLLGTKSNYGYTF. The CDR3 nucleotides are TGTGCCTGGAGTGTACATTTATTGGGGACGAAAAGTAACTATGGCTACACCTTC.

This clone came up once. The J gene is TRBJ1-2, the V gene TRBV28; 10 nucleotides agree with TRBD1. The CDR3 runs to 15 residues. Germline assignment: CDR1 MDHEN and CDR2 SYDVKM. V trimming: 3 bases; J trimming: 5 bases; junction bases outside the gene matches: 6. The CDR3 protein is CASSLFRQGAYGYTF. CDR3 bases: TGTGCCAGCAGTTTGTTTCGACAGGGGGCTTATGGCTACACCTTC.

The J gene is TRBJ2-4, the V gene TRBV10-3; the match to TRBD1 covers 8 bases. The CDR3 spans 14 residues. Germline assignment: CDR1 ENHRY and CDR2 SYGVKD. The trim removed 5 bases at V and 5 bases at J, leaving 5 bases unmatched. The DNA of the CDR3 is TGTGCCATCAGTCCGGACAGGGATGAAAACATTCAGTACTTC. It translates to CAISPDRDENIQYF.

J is TRBJ2-1 and V is TRBV5-1; TRBD1 or TRBD2 may be the D gene (5 bases each). The V end was cut by 7 bases, the J end by 4 bases, with 12 bases between. The CDR3 contains 13 residues. Germline-derived CDR1 and CDR2 are SGHRS and YFSETQ. CDR3 region: CASQRGGYNEQFF. CDR3 coding DNA: TGCGCCAGCCAACGGGGCGGGTACAATGAGCAGTTCTTC.

V is TRBV28 and J is TRBJ1-2; perhaps TRBD1 as D (5 bases). The V end lost 8 bases, the J end lost 1 base, and 17 bases lay between the germline ends. The CDR3 sequence is 15 residues long. Germline lookup yields CDR1 MDHEN and CDR2 SYDVKM. CDR3 in DNA: TGTGCCAGCTTTCCCTTAGGTAGGGGTAACTATGGCTACACCTTC. The encoded protein is CASFPLGRGNYGYTF.

This sequence joins TRBV7-9 and TRBJ2-1; D is perhaps TRBD1 or TRBD2 (5 bases each). The CDR3 covers 14 residues. V was shortened by 4 bases and J by 4 bases, with 11 bases between the two germline ends. From germline, CDR1 is SEHNR and CDR2 FQNEAQ (reference sequence). The CDR3 loop reads CASSSRDGYNEQFF. As DNA, the CDR3 is TGTGCCAGCAGCTCCCGGGACGGATACAATGAGCAGTTCTTC.

This clone was detected once. This chain links TRBV7-9 with TRBJ2-7, with 11 bases aligning to TRBD2. Germline values: CDR1 SEHNR, CDR2 FQNEAQ (reference sequence). This CDR3 has 17 amino acids. Trimming removed 2 bases from V and 4 bases from J; junction bases left unmatched: 10. CDR3 sequence reads: CASSLSLAGGARYEQYF. DNA of the CDR3: TGTGCCAGCAGCTTAAGTCTAGCGGGAGGCGCGCGGTACGAGCAGTACTTC.

V is TRBV7-9 and J is TRBJ2-2; 7 nucleotides match TRBD1. Germline V lookup: CDR1 SEHNR, CDR2 FQNEAQ (reference sequence). The CDR3 extends over 14 amino acids. Trimming cost V 5 bases and J 7 bases; bases outside gene matches: 7. CDR3: CASSPPGGIGELFF. In nucleotides, the CDR3 is TGTGCCAGCAGCCCACCAGGGGGAATCGGGGAGCTGTTTTTT.

This chain uses TRBV30 with TRBJ2-6, with D tentatively TRBD1 (6 bases). Germline CDR1 and CDR2: GTSNPN and SVGIG (reference sequence). The CDR3 is 15 amino acids. V dropped 6 bases and J dropped 3 bases, with 15 bases sitting between them. Here the CDR3 reads CACGGQLGGANVLTF. Written as DNA, the CDR3 is TGTGCCTGTGGAGGACAGTTGGGTGGGGCCAACGTCCTGACTTTC.

This chain connects TRBV6-6 to TRBJ2-2, with no clear D. CDR1 and CDR2 (germline): MNHNY, SVGAGI (reference sequence). CDR3 length: 12 amino acids. Trimming removed 6 bases at V and 5 bases at J, with 7 bases between. CDR3 bases: TGTGCCAGCAGCCCCTCAACCGGGGAGCTGTTTTTT. This codes for CASSPSTGELFF.

This chain links TRBV5-6 with TRBJ2-7; 9 bases fit TRBD1. Looked up from germline, CDR1 is SGHDT and CDR2 is YYEEEE. The V segment lost 4 bases and the J segment 4 bases; nucleotides outside the gene matches: 9. This CDR3 contains 15 residues. CDR3 loop: CASSPQGAPGYEQYF. As DNA, the CDR3 is TGTGCCAGCAGCCCACAGGGGGCACCCGGGTACGAGCAGTACTTC.

The chain couples TRBV2 to TRBJ1-2, with a possible D match to TRBD1 (6 bases). The CDR3 runs 17 residues. V shed 7 bases and J shed 3 bases, with 24 bases lying between them. CDR1 and CDR2 (germline): SNHLY, FYNNEI. The CDR3: CASTKLGTTSLYYGYTF. In nucleotides, the CDR3 is TGTGCCAGCACCAAATTGGGGACAACGAGCCTCTACTATGGCTACACCTTC.

This clone was seen at least ten times. A junction boundary mismatches the germline segment, possibly from a read error. The chain links TRBV7-9 to TRBJ1-4, with 10 nucleotides matching TRBD1. CDR3 length: 14 amino acids. Germline V gene data show CDR1 as SEHNR and CDR2 as FQNEAQ (reference sequence). CDR3 sequence (DNA): TGTGCCAGCACCGGACAGGGGGTAGATGAAATACTGTTTTTT. Protein sequence: CASTGQGVDEILFF. The whole variable domain, remainder taken from reference TRBV7-9 and TRBJ1-4, is DTGVSQNPRHKITKRGQNVTFRCDPISEHNRLYWYRQTLGQGPEFLTYFQNEAQLEKSRLLSDRFSAERPKGSFSTLEIQRTEQGDSAMYLCASTGQGVDEILFFGSGTQLSVL.

The chain joins TRBV7-9 to TRBJ2-7; 8 bases are shared with TRBD1. Unmatched junction bases numbered 4, after V lost 1 base and J lost 5 bases. Germline CDR1 is SEHNR and CDR2 is FQNEAQ (reference sequence). The CDR3 has 14 residues. CDR3 residues: CASSLEAGGHEQYF. The CDR3 nucleotides read TGTGCCAGCAGCTTAGAGGCAGGGGGCCACGAGCAGTACTTC.

This clone was counted a single time. The genes are TRBV19 and TRBJ1-4; D gene ambiguous. The CDR3 runs to 15 residues. V shed 5 bases and J shed 5 bases, with 15 bases lying between them. Germline loops: CDR1 LNHDA, CDR2 SQIVND (reference sequence). CDR3 residues: CASSLSRRNNEKLFF. CDR3 DNA: TGTGCCAGTAGTTTGTCCAGACGAAACAATGAAAAACTGTTTTTT.

The V call is TRBV5-8, the J call TRBJ2-5; no reliable D call. In germline, CDR1 is SGHTS, CDR2 YDEGEE. The V and J ends lost 0 bases and 5 bases respectively, with 11 bases between them. The CDR3 is made up of 14 amino acids. The CDR3 nucleotides read TGTGCCAGCAGCTTGGCCGCTGAGGTGGAGACCCAGTACTTC. Translated: CASSLAAEVETQYF.

The rearrangement uses TRBV5-5 and TRBJ1-2; no reliable D call. The CDR3 length is 13 residues. Trimming removed 4 bases at V and 0 bases at J, with 7 bases between. The germline CDR1 and CDR2 sequences are SGHKS and YYEKEE (reference sequence). The CDR3 loop reads CASSPTANYGYTF. The CDR3 bases are TGTGCCAGCAGCCCCACAGCTAACTATGGCTACACCTTC.

CDR3 sequence reads: CSARVGTQYF. CDR3 nucleotides: TGCAGTGCTAGAGTGGGGACCCAGTACTTC. The chain links TRBV20-1 to TRBJ2-5; D gene uncertain. The V gene's germline CDR1 is DFQATT and CDR2 SNEGSKA (reference sequence). This CDR3 is 10 amino acids long. The V end lost 1 base, the J end lost 7 bases, and 4 bases lay between the germline ends.

This clone was detected once. The V and J genes are TRBV7-2 and TRBJ2-7, with TRBD2 matching over 12 bases. The J segment lost 4 bases and the V segment lost 5 bases, leaving 6 bases of the junction unmatched. The CDR3 extends over 15 amino acids. The germline V gene encodes CDR1 SGHTA and CDR2 FQGNSA. The CDR3 nucleotides are TGTGCCAGCAGCACAGCTAGCGGGAGGGGGTACGAGCAGTACTTC. Translating it yields CASSTASGRGYEQYF.

The chain uses TRBV7-3 and TRBJ1-2; D remains unclear. Trimming cost V 5 bases and J 2 bases, with 12 bases left between them. The CDR3 contains 14 residues. From germline, CDR1 is SGHTA and CDR2 FQGTGA. The chain's CDR3 is CASSPTGRNYGYTF. CDR3 bases: TGTGCCAGCAGCCCTACGGGCCGGAACTATGGCTACACCTTC.

V and J are TRBV9 and TRBJ1-3; D remains ambiguous. CDR3 length equals 14 residues. The V end lost 0 bases, the J end lost 4 bases, and 8 bases lay between the germline ends. CDR1 SGDLS and CDR2 YYNGEE come from the germline V gene. CDR3 loop: CASSVEARGNTIYF. The DNA for the CDR3 is TGTGCCAGCAGCGTAGAAGCGCGCGGAAACACCATATATTTT. Using reference TRBV9 and TRBJ1-3 for the parts outside the CDR3, the full variable domain is DSGVTQTPKHLITATGQRVTLRCSPRSGDLSVYWYQQSLDQGLQFLIQYYNGEERAKGNILERFSAQQFPDLHSELNLSSLELGDSALYFCASSVEARGNTIYFGEGSWLTVV.

As regards this clone: Since a much larger clone is just one base distant, this may be a read error. The chain combines TRBV2 with TRBJ2-7; 9 bases are shared with TRBD2. CDR1 is SNHLY and CDR2 is FYNNEI in the germline V gene. The ends lost 5 bases at V and 3 bases at J; junction bases unmatched: 2. This CDR3 is 13 amino acids long. In DNA form, the CDR3 reads TGTGCCAGCAGTCGGACTAGCGACTACGAGCAGTACTTC. This sequence encodes CASSRTSDYEQYF.

V gene TRBV6-4 combines with J gene TRBJ2-7; D possibly corresponds to TRBD1 (6 bases). CDR1 and CDR2 from the germline V gene are MRHNA and SNTAGT. This CDR3 spans 12 amino acids. V lost 10 bases to trimming and J lost 2 bases, with 12 bases between them. CDR3 loop: CATGEKAYEQYF. Written as DNA, the CDR3 is TGTGCCACAGGGGAGAAGGCCTACGAGCAGTACTTC.

Details on this clone: The same CDR3 is also encoded by other DNA sequences in this sample. The chain employs TRBV18 and TRBJ1-1; D is ambiguous. Germline V gene sequence: CDR1 KGHSH, CDR2 LQKENI. There are 13 residues in the CDR3. V was shortened by 0 bases and J by 2 bases, with 4 bases between the two germline ends. CDR3 DNA: TGTGCCAGCTCACCACCGGGTAACACTGAAGCTTTCTTT. Its protein is CASSPPGNTEAFF.

J is TRBJ2-7 and V is TRBV19, with D possibly TRBD2 on 6 matching bases. Germline V lookup: CDR1 LNHDA, CDR2 SQIVND (reference sequence). V was shortened by 4 bases and J by 5 bases, with 15 bases between the two germline ends. The CDR3 spans 14 residues. CDR3 protein: CASSNRDGGHEQYF. The CDR3 region has the DNA TGTGCCAGTAGTAACCGGGACGGGGGTCACGAGCAGTACTTC.